Sequencing of this T cell receptor beta chain was carried out in a study of T cells expressing NK-cell markers. CDR3 size: 15 residues. Germline CDR1 reads SGHRS; CDR2 reads YFSETQ. TCRdb re-called the 5' RACE reads; one entry per CDR3 protein, DNA not given. This sample contains thousands of distinct CDR3 sequences. Study-level findings and limits: The CD3+CD56-NKG2C+ fraction was also led by these clonotypes in a few donors.

Worth noting for this clonotype: What it binds is unknown.

The rearrangement uses TRBV5-1 and TRBJ1-5; the TCRdb D gene call, TRBD1, has no DNA to confirm it. Input material: blood T cells: a sorted CD56 or NKG2C T cell subset, CD4+ or CD8+ T cells, or bulk PBMC T cells (not recorded which). The origin of this receptor is a man aged 18-70 years in good health. CDR3: CASSTKTGLFQPQHF.